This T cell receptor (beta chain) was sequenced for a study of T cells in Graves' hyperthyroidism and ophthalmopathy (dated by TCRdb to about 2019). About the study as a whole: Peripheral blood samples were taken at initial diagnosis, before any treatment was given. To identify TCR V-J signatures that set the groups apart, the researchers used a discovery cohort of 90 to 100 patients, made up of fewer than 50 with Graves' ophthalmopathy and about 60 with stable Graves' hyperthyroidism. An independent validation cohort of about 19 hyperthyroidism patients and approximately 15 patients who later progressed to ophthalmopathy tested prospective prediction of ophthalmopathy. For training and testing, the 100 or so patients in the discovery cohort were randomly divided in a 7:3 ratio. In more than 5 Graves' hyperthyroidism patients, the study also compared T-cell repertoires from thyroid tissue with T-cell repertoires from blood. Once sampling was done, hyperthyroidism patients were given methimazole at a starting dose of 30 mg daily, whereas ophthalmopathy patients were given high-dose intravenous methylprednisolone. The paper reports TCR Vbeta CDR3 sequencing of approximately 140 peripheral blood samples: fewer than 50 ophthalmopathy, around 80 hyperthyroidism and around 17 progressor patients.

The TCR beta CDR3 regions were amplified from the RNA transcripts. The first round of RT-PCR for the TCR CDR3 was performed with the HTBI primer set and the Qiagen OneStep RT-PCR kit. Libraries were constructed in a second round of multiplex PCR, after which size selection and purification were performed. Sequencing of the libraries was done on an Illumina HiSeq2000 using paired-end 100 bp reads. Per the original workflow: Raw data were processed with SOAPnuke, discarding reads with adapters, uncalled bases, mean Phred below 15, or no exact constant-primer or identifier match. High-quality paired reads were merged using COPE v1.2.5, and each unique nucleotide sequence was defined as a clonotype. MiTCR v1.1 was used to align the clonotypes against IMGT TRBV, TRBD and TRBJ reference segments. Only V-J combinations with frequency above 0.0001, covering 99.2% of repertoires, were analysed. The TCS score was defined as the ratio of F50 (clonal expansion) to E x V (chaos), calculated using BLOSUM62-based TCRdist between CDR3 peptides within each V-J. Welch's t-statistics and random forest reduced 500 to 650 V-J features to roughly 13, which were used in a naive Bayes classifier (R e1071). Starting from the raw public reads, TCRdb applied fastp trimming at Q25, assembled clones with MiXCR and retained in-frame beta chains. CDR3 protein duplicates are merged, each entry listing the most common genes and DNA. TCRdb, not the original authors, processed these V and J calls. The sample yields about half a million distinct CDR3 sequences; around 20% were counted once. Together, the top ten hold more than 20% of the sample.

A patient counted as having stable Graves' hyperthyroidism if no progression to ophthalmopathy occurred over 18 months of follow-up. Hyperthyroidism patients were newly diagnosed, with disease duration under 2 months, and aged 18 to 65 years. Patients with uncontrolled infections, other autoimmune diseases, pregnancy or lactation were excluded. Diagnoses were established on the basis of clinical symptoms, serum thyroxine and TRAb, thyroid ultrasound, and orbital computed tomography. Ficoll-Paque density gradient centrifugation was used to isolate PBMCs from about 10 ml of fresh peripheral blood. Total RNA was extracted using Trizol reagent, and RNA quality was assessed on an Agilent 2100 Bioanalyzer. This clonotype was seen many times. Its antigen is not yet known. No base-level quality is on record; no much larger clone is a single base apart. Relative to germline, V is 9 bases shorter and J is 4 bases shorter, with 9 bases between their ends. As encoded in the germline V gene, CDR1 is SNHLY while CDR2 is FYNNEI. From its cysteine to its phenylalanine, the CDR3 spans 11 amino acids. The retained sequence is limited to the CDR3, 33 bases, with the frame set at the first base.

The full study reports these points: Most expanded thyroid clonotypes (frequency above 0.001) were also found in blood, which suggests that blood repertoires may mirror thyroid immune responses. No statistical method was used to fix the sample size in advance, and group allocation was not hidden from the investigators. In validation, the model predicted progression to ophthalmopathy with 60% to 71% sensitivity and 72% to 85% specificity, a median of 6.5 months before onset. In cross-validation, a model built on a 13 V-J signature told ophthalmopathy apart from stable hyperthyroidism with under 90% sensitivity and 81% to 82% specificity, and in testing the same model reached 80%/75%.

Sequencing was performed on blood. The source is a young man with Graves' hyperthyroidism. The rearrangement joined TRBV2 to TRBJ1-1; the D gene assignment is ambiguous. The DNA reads TGTGCCAGTCTTCGTGTCACTGAAGCTTTCTTT. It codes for CASLRVTEAFF.